These 24 T cell receptor beta chains were sequenced from one sample in a study of OX40 agonist ivuxolimab in advanced cancers. Sequenced by immunoSEQ multiplex PCR; TCRdb stores in-frame clones only, minus some. The table lists 72,000 or so clones, around 87% of them singletons. This specimen consisted of CD4+ or CD8+ T cells sorted from blood, obtained in a trial of the OX40 agonist ivuxolimab. The receptors derive from an adult with an advanced solid tumor such as melanoma, head and neck, liver or kidney cancer.

The gene calls are TRBV28 and TRBJ1-4, with a tentative D call TRBD1 (6 bases). Trimming pared 7 bases from V and 0 bases from J, leaving 12 bases between. In germline, CDR1 is MDHEN, CDR2 SYDVKM. The CDR3 runs to 15 residues. The DNA for the CDR3 is TGTGCCAGCACCCAAACAGGGCCAACTAATGAAAAACTGTTTTTT. The encoded protein is CASTQTGPTNEKLFF. Full variable domain (outside the CDR3, taken from reference TRBV28 and TRBJ1-4): DVKVTQSSRYLVKRTGEKVFLECVQDMDHENMFWYRQDPGLGLRLIYFSYDVKMKEKGDIPEGYSVSREKKERFSLILESASTNQTSMYLCASTQTGPTNEKLFFGSGTQLSVL.

The CDR3 nucleotides are TGTGCCAGCAGCCAAGATTCCCAGGGGGCCGGCTATGGCTACACCTTC. Translated, it gives CASSQDSQGAGYGYTF. The genes are TRBV4-2 and TRBJ1-2, with 8 bases lining up with TRBD1. V lost 0 bases and J lost 4; bases outside the gene matches: 7. CDR1 and CDR2 from the germline V gene are LGHNA and YNFKEQ. The CDR3 spans 16 residues.

V gene TRBV29-1 combines with J gene TRBJ1-5, with no clear D. In germline, CDR1 is SQVTM, CDR2 ANQGSEA. The CDR3 loop spans 12 amino acids. Trimming left V 6 bases short and J 9 bases short, with 15 bases between. As DNA, the CDR3 is TGCAGCGTACAATTAAATGAAGGGCCCCAGCATTTT. Encoded protein: CSVQLNEGPQHF.

This clone was recorded only once. The chain uses TRBV6-1 and TRBJ2-7, with TRBD2 matching over 8 bases. Germline CDR1 MNHNS, CDR2 SASEGT. The CDR3 consists of 15 residues. J was trimmed by 6 bases and V by 3 bases; bases with no gene match: 10. For the CDR3, the DNA is TGTGCCAGCAGTGAGGGACTAGGAGCCTTCGGCGAGCAGTACTTC. This codes for CASSEGLGAFGEQYF.

The rearrangement uses TRBV7-2 and TRBJ2-1, with TRBD2 matching 11 bases. Trimming cost V 5 bases and J 4 bases; bases outside gene matches: 4. CDR3 length: 15 amino acids. The germline V gene has CDR1 SGHTA and CDR2 FQGNSA. The CDR3 coding sequence is TGTGCCAGCAGCAAGACTAGCGGGAAATACAATGAGCAGTTCTTC. It codes for CASSKTSGKYNEQFF. Combining the CDR3 with reference TRBV7-2 and TRBJ2-1 gives the whole variable domain GAGVSQSPSNKVTEKGKDVELRCDPISGHTALYWYRQSLGQGLEFLIYFQGNSAPDKSGLPSDRFSAERTGGSVSTLTIQRTQQEDSAVYLCASSKTSGKYNEQFFGPGTRLTVL.

The gene calls are TRBV7-9 and TRBJ2-5; TRBD1 is a possible D gene (7 bases). Gene TRBJ2-7 matches the end of the DNA better, so the J call may be wrong. The CDR3 loop spans 13 amino acids. Germline values: CDR1 SEHNR, CDR2 FQNEAQ (reference sequence). In DNA, the CDR3 is TGTGCCAGCAGCTTGGAGGGGGCTTACGAGCAGTACTTC. This encodes CASSLEGAYEQYF.

The chain recombines TRBV7-2 with TRBJ2-2; 7 bases fit TRBD2. From germline, CDR1 is SGHTA and CDR2 FQGNSA. The CDR3 covers 16 residues. The V and J ends lost 1 base and 3 bases, in that order; junction bases with no gene match: 5. In nucleotides, the CDR3 is TGTGCCAGCAGCTTAGTTCGGGGGAGGGACACCGGGGAGCTGTTTTTT. Protein sequence: CASSLVRGRDTGELFF.

In regard to this clone: The identical CDR3 is also encoded by other nucleotide sequences in the sample. This chain joins TRBV28 and TRBJ2-7; the D gene is possibly TRBD1 (5 bases). The germline V gene has CDR1 MDHEN and CDR2 SYDVKM. V was clipped by 0 bases and J by 2 bases, with 11 bases between them. This CDR3 region has 15 residues. In nucleotides, the CDR3 is TGTGCCAGCAGTTTATGGGGGCAGGCAACCTACGAGCAGTACTTC. The encoded protein is CASSLWGQATYEQYF.

The chain links TRBV5-1 to TRBJ2-5, with 11 bases that match TRBD2. J gave up 4 bases and V 4 bases, and 3 bases lay outside the gene matches. CDR1 and CDR2 (germline): SGHRS, YFSETQ. The CDR3 length is 14 residues. The CDR3 reads CASSAGTSGETQYF. The CDR3 nucleotides are TGCGCCAGCAGCGCGGGGACTAGCGGAGAGACCCAGTACTTC.

The V gene is TRBV6-1, the J gene TRBJ1-5; 12 bases agree with TRBD1. Germline V gene data show CDR1 as MNHNS and CDR2 as SASEGT. CDR3 length: 14 amino acids. V lost 3 bases, J lost 6 bases, and 0 bases stayed unmatched. The CDR3 DNA reads TGTGCCAGCAGTGAGGGACAGGGGGCTCAGCCCCAGCATTTT. Amino acid sequence: CASSEGQGAQPQHF.

A single count supports this clone. This chain uses TRBV2 with TRBJ2-7; the D gene could be TRBD1 or TRBD2 (6 bases each). Germline V gives CDR1 SNHLY, CDR2 FYNNEI. Trimming removed 7 bases from V and 2 bases from J, with 15 bases in between. The CDR3 is 14 amino acids. DNA for the CDR3: TGTGCCAGCAACCACAGGGACTCCCCCTACGAGCAGTACTTC. This codes for CASNHRDSPYEQYF.

The chain couples TRBV29-1 to TRBJ2-3; the match to TRBD2 covers 13 bases. Germline V CDR1 and CDR2: SQVTM, ANQGSEA. The junction had 7 bases not matched to a gene; V was cut back by 4 bases and J by 0 bases. The CDR3 is 17 amino acids. The CDR3 coding sequence is TGCAGCGTTGTGAGGACTAGCGGGAGTGGTAGCACAGATACGCAGTATTTT. Protein sequence: CSVVRTSGSGSTDTQYF.

This chain uses TRBV28 with TRBJ2-7; D not certain. The CDR3 sequence is 13 residues long. The germline CDR1 and CDR2 sequences are MDHEN and SYDVKM. V was trimmed by 4 bases and J by 5 bases, leaving 12 bases between them. The CDR3 region has the DNA TGTGCCAGCAGTTATTTACCAGCCAACGAGCAGTACTTC. Its protein is CASSYLPANEQYF.

CDR3 nucleotide sequence: TGTGCCACCAGCAGAGTCAGGGATACGCAGTATTTT. Amino acid sequence: CATSRVRDTQYF. This rearrangement joins TRBV15 to TRBJ2-3; D not resolved. Trimming left V 1 base short and J 6 bases short, with 5 bases between. The CDR3 spans 12 residues. Germline V lookup: CDR1 LNHNV, CDR2 YYDKDF (reference sequence).

The CDR3 sequence is CASSLAGDSSEQYF. Here the CDR3 DNA reads TGTGCCAGCAGCTTAGCGGGGGACAGCAGCGAGCAGTACTTC. The J gene is TRBJ2-7, the V gene TRBV7-2, with TRBD1 identical over 7 bases. From germline, CDR1 is SGHTA and CDR2 FQGNSA. The junction had 5 bases not matched to a gene; V was cut back by 0 bases and J by 6 bases. CDR3 length: 14 amino acids.

This clone has more than one count but fewer than ten. The genes are TRBV11-2 and TRBJ1-6; 9 nucleotides align to TRBD1. Germline assignment: CDR1 SGHAT and CDR2 FQNNGV. The CDR3 contains 17 residues. V shed 5 bases, J shed 7 bases, and the junction held 12 bases outside the gene matches. The CDR3 DNA reads as TGTGCCAGCAGCCCTATGTCCGTAGACAGGGGGAATTCACCCCTCCACTTT. This translates into CASSPMSVDRGNSPLHF.

The rearrangement joins TRBV9 to TRBJ2-1, with 12 bases that match TRBD2. Germline V CDR1 and CDR2: SGDLS, YYNGEE. The CDR3 has 17 amino acids. V lost 4 bases, J lost 6 bases, and 11 bases stayed unmatched. The CDR3 DNA follows: TGTGCCAGCAGCACCCGACGGCTAGCGGGAGGGCCCAATGAGCAGTTCTTC. Its protein is CASSTRRLAGGPNEQFF.

Only a few counts were recorded for this clone. The chain carries TRBV11-3 and TRBJ2-7; 8 bases map to TRBD2. This CDR3 has 15 residues. Trimming cost V 7 bases and J 2 bases; bases outside gene matches: 10. Germline V gives CDR1 SGHNT, CDR2 YENEEA. CDR3 sequence (DNA): TGTGCCAGCACCCCGGGGGGGGCAGGGACCTACGAGCAGTACTTC. Its translation: CASTPGGAGTYEQYF.

The rearrangement uses TRBV7-9 and TRBJ2-1; the D gene is possibly TRBD2 (6 bases). Per the germline V gene, CDR1 is SEHNR and CDR2 is FQNEAQ (reference sequence). V shed 5 bases and J shed 4 bases, with 15 bases lying between them. CDR3 length: 15 amino acids. The CDR3 protein is CASSVGTLQYNEQFF. The CDR3 DNA reads TGTGCCAGCAGCGTCGGGACTTTACAATACAATGAGCAGTTCTTC.

The rearrangement links TRBV2 to TRBJ1-1, with TRBD1 identical over 10 bases. The CDR3 totals 16 residues. Germline V gene lookup returns CDR1 SNHLY and CDR2 FYNNEI. J was trimmed by 5 bases and V by 0 bases; bases with no gene match: 6. Here the CDR3 reads CASSEARTGGGTEAFF. The DNA of the CDR3 is TGTGCCAGCAGTGAAGCGAGGACAGGGGGAGGTACTGAAGCTTTCTTT.

This chain connects TRBV7-2 to TRBJ2-7; tentatively, D is TRBD1 (6 bases). Trimming removed 7 bases at V and 7 bases at J, with 17 bases between. CDR3 size: 13 residues. Germline loops: CDR1 SGHTA, CDR2 FQGNSA. CDR3 in amino acids: CASTFKDSLEQYF. In DNA form, the CDR3 reads TGTGCCAGCACGTTTAAGGACAGTTTGGAGCAGTACTTC.

The chain employs TRBV7-2 and TRBJ2-7; possible D gene TRBD2, 6 bases. CDR1 is SGHTA, CDR2 FQGNSA, per germline. The CDR3 has 15 residues. Trimming took off 1 base at V and 2 bases at J, with 12 bases between the two ends. The CDR3: CASSLDGSNAYEQYF. In DNA form, the CDR3 reads TGTGCCAGCAGCTTAGACGGGAGTAACGCCTACGAGCAGTACTTC.

The chain combines TRBV14 with TRBJ2-3, with D possibly matching TRBD2 (6 bases). V lost 4 bases and J 4 bases, leaving 12 bases between the germline ends. This CDR3 comprises 14 residues. The germline V gene encodes CDR1 SGHDN and CDR2 FVKESK. This CDR3 reads CASSPRLEADTQYF. CDR3 DNA: TGTGCCAGCAGCCCGAGACTAGAGGCAGATACGCAGTATTTT.

This clone appeared a few times. The chain is built from TRBV6-5 and TRBJ1-5, with 9 nucleotides matching TRBD1. CDR3 size: 14 residues. Germline CDR1 is MNHEY and CDR2 is SVGAGI. Unmatched junction bases numbered 6, after V lost 6 bases and J lost 6 bases. This chain's CDR3 is CASSSDRGGQPQHF. The CDR3 DNA reads TGTGCCAGCAGCTCGGACAGGGGAGGTCAGCCCCAGCATTTT.